Included here is one TCR beta chain sequence, with context. Repertoires were generated with immunoSEQ multiplex PCR, while TCRdb's copy carries only in-frame clones and drops some. This table has tens of thousands of clones, around 75% appearing once. Trimming stripped 3 bases from V and 6 bases from J, with 5 bases between. The CDR3 is 11 residues long. The record originates from a study of blood T cell repertoires in COVID-19. Study overall: From T cells, B-cell-depleted T cells, or PBMCs came the material, which was cDNA or gDNA.

Sequenced sample: peripheral blood. This chain uses TRBV12-3 or TRBV12-4 with TRBJ1-1, with a weak D call TRBD1 (5 bases). The receptor was derived from a man aged 70-80 years with acute or convalescent COVID-19. The CDR3 spells CASSLGPEAFF. CDR3 DNA sequence: TGTGCCAGCAGTTTGGGGCCTGAAGCTTTCTTT.